One and the same sample provided the 25 T cell receptor beta chains below, sequenced in a study of blood T cells in healthy people across ages. Combining a sample-barcoded 5' primer with a J-beta primer mix, a second PCR ran for roughly 6 to 12 cycles. TCRdb called the 5' RACE reads again in MiXCR, with one record for every CDR3 protein. The sample comprises around 800,000 distinct CDR3 sequences, around 45% of which are singletons, and about 19% rests with the top ten. Material for sequencing was blood. These receptors were obtained from a man between 60 and 75 years old in good health.

The V call is TRBV29-1, the J call TRBJ2-4, with TRBD2 matching 11 bases. This CDR3 comprises 15 residues. V lost 7 bases to trimming and J lost 13 bases; unmatched junction nucleotides: 18. Germline V CDR1 and CDR2: SQVTM, ANQGSEA. CDR3 DNA sequence: TGCAGCGCCCGCGTCCTCCCACTAGCGGGGGTGGGGCAGTACTTC. Protein product: CSARVLPLAGVGQYF.

The J gene is TRBJ2-7, the V gene TRBV5-1, with 7 bases that match TRBD1. Trimming took 4 bases from V and 2 from J; bases not matched to a gene: 6. Germline CDR1 is SGHRS and CDR2 is YFSETQ. CDR3 length equals 14 residues. The CDR3 here is CASSVRDRAYEQYF. As DNA, the CDR3 is TGCGCCAGCAGCGTACGGGACAGAGCCTACGAGCAGTACTTC.

The chain combines TRBV27 with TRBJ2-3, with D possibly TRBD2 on 5 matching bases. CDR3 length: 16 amino acids. Germline V CDR1 and CDR2: MNHEY, SMNVEV (reference sequence). Trimming pared 0 bases from V and 3 bases from J, leaving 13 bases between. CDR3 residues: CASSLSRLAPTDTQYF. Here the CDR3 DNA reads TGTGCCAGCAGTTTATCTCGTCTAGCCCCAACAGATACGCAGTATTTT.

Worth noting for this clonotype: A read error may produce the germline difference seen at one junction end. The chain couples TRBV6-5 to TRBJ1-1; TRBD1 might be the D (6 bases). The CDR3 is 14 amino acids. CDR1 MNHEY and CDR2 SVGAGI come from the germline V gene. The CDR3 DNA is TGTGCCAGCAGATACTCGGAAGGGGGTAGTGAAGCTTTCTTT. Translation gives CASRYSEGGSEAFF.

The rearrangement links TRBV21-1 to TRBJ2-1; the DNA was not compared with TRBD2, the D call given in the table. TRBV21-1 is noted as a pseudogene. The CDR3 totals 18 residues. CDR3 sequence: CASSNAAQTSGGRNEQFF. For the CDR3, the DNA is TGTGCCAGCAGCAACGCGGCCCAGACTAGCGGGGGGAGGAATGAGCAGTTCTTC.

The V gene is TRBV6-2 or TRBV6-3, the J gene TRBJ1-2; D is perhaps TRBD1 (5 bases). CDR3 length: 16 amino acids. V lost 7 bases to trimming and J lost 8 bases, with 26 bases between them. CDR1 is MNHEY and CDR2 is SVGEGT in the germline V gene. The DNA of the CDR3 is TGTGCCAGCACCCCTGGGGAGGGGTACCCCTCCTACGGCTACACCTTC. Translation gives CASTPGEGYPSYGYTF.

This clonotype was detected only once. CDR3 DNA: TGTGCCAGCAGTTACTCTTTTCTAAGGCAGCCATCCCATGAGCAGTTCTTC. Translating it yields CASSYSFLRQPSHEQFF. The chain joins TRBV6-5 to TRBJ2-1; unclear D gene. V was clipped by 0 bases and J by 8 bases, with 20 bases between them. This CDR3 has 17 residues. From germline, CDR1 is MNHEY and CDR2 SVGAGI.

J is TRBJ2-3 and V is TRBV20-1, with D perhaps assigned TRBD1 or TRBD2 (6 bases each). CDR1 and CDR2 (germline): DFQATT, SNEGSKA (reference sequence). This CDR3 comprises 15 residues. Deletions cut 3 bases from V and 3 bases from J, with 16 bases between. CDR3 in amino acids: CSARVSVGGTDTQYF. The CDR3, as DNA: TGCAGTGCTAGGGTTAGCGTAGGGGGGACAGATACGCAGTATTTT.

V gene TRBV7-9 combines with J gene TRBJ2-1; 10 bases match TRBD1. The CDR3 has 15 amino acids. The V and J ends lost 5 bases and 8 bases, in that order; junction bases with no gene match: 9. Germline CDR1 SEHNR, CDR2 FQNEAQ (reference sequence). The CDR3 loop reads CASSGGTGEVDEQFF. DNA of the CDR3: TGTGCCAGCAGCGGGGGGACAGGGGAGGTCGATGAGCAGTTCTTC.

Many counts were recorded for this clonotype. This chain connects TRBV27 to TRBJ2-5, with D hard to call. There are 14 residues in the CDR3. Trimming removed 6 bases at V and 0 bases at J, with 11 bases between. CDR1 and CDR2 (germline): MNHEY, SMNVEV (reference sequence). The CDR3, as DNA: TGTGCCAGCAGCCAGACACCGTACCAAGAGACCCAGTACTTC. Translated, it gives CASSQTPYQETQYF.

The genes are TRBV7-2 and TRBJ1-2; D not certain. V was cut by 1 base and J by 1 base, with 10 bases left in between. The germline V gene has CDR1 SGHTA and CDR2 FQGNSA. This CDR3 has 15 amino acids. The CDR3, as DNA: TGTGCCAGCAGCTTAGATCATCGGGGTAACTATGGCTACACCTTC. It yields the protein CASSLDHRGNYGYTF.

The chain links TRBV7-9 to TRBJ2-1, with D hard to call. The germline V gene encodes CDR1 SEHNR and CDR2 FQNEAQ (reference sequence). Trimming stripped 5 bases from V and 5 bases from J, with 13 bases between. The CDR3 sequence is 14 residues long. Here the CDR3 DNA reads TGTGCCAGCAGCCAAAATCTGGGGAACAATGAGCAGTTCTTC. Translation: CASSQNLGNNEQFF.

This clonotype occurred many times. The V and J genes are TRBV7-2 and TRBJ2-3; D is ambiguous. The CDR3 is made up of 14 amino acids. Looked up from germline, CDR1 is SGHTA and CDR2 is FQGNSA. V shed 5 bases and J shed 1 base, with 10 bases lying between them. The CDR3 DNA reads TGTGCCAGCAGCCCGGGCTCGGGCACAGATACGCAGTATTTT. Protein sequence: CASSPGSGTDTQYF.

With respect to this clonotype: One junction end does not reproduce the germline sequence, and a read error may be involved. V and J are TRBV7-8 and TRBJ1-4; 10 bases fit TRBD1. CDR3 length: 20 residues. Germline V gene sequence: CDR1 SGHVS, CDR2 FQNEAQ. The CDR3 DNA reads as TGTGCCAGCAGCCTAGCCCCCCGGGACAGGGGCCCCATACAGAGTGAAAAACTGTTTTTT. It is translated as CASSLAPRDRGPIQSEKLFF.

Concerning this clonotype: The junction departs from the called germline gene at one end, perhaps through a read error. The chain couples TRBV12-3 or TRBV12-4 to TRBJ2-6, with 9 bases matching TRBD2. The CDR3 extends over 17 amino acids. The CDR3 nucleotides are TGTGCCGGCAGTCCCCGAGCGGGGGGCTCTGGGGCCAACGTCCTGACTTTC. This codes for CAGSPRAGGSGANVLTF.

As to this clonotype: Just one base apart from a much larger clone, this may be a read error. The rearrangement joins TRBV20-1 to TRBJ2-7, with TRBD1 as a possible D gene (8 bases). Germline V gene lookup returns CDR1 DFQATT and CDR2 SNEGSKA (reference sequence). The length of the CDR3 is 19 residues. V lost 4 bases, J lost 7 bases, and 35 bases lay in between. The DNA of the CDR3 is TGCAGTGCTATTCGGACAGGGAGGGGGTTATCGGATACTTACAATGAGCAGTACTTC. It encodes CSAIRTGRGLSDTYNEQYF.

The chain employs TRBV9 and TRBJ2-6; 7 bases fit TRBD1. The junction had 10 bases not matched to a gene; V was cut back by 7 bases and J by 0 bases. In germline, CDR1 is SGDLS, CDR2 YYNGEE. This CDR3 has 17 residues. Written as DNA, the CDR3 is TGTGCCAGCTCACTAGACAGGGCCCGCTCTGGGGCCAACGTCCTGACTTTC. This translates into CASSLDRARSGANVLTF. The variable domain in full, with the rest retrieved from reference TRBV9 and TRBJ2-6, is DSGVTQTPKHLITATGQRVTLRCSPRSGDLSVYWYQQSLDQGLQFLIQYYNGEERAKGNILERFSAQQFPDLHSELNLSSLELGDSALYFCASSLDRARSGANVLTFGAGSRLTVL.

This chain uses TRBV12-3 or TRBV12-4 with TRBJ2-3; D is uncertain. The CDR3 totals 14 residues. V was shortened by 4 bases and J by 4 bases, with 12 bases between the two germline ends. The CDR3 loop is CASSSLEVPDTQYF. CDR3 nucleotide sequence: TGTGCCAGCAGTTCCCTTGAGGTCCCAGATACGCAGTATTTT.

In its sample, this clonotype was seen a few times. The genes are TRBV10-2 and TRBJ2-3; unclear D gene. The CDR3 is 14 amino acids. The germline V and J ends were trimmed by 4 bases and 5 bases, with 13 bases remaining between them. Germline-derived CDR1 and CDR2 are WSHSY and SAAADI. CDR3 coding DNA: TGCGCCAGCAGTGTAGGCTCGGTCCAAGATACGCAGTATTTT. This codes for CASSVGSVQDTQYF.

The genes are TRBV20-1 and TRBJ1-1, with D possibly being TRBD1 (5 bases). Germline V gene data show CDR1 as DFQATT and CDR2 as SNEGSKA (reference sequence). The V end was cut by 7 bases, the J end by 5 bases, with 14 bases between. This CDR3 has 12 residues. The DNA of the CDR3 is TGCAGTGTTTCGGGGCTCGATACTGAAGCTTTCTTT. This encodes CSVSGLDTEAFF.

The sample holds many counts of this clonotype. V and J are TRBV7-9 and TRBJ1-1, with D hard to call. This CDR3 has 12 residues. V gave up 11 bases and J gave up 1 base, with 11 bases separating them. CDR1 and CDR2 (germline): SEHNR, FQNEAQ (reference sequence). The CDR3 bases are TGTGCCTCAGGACGGGGGAACACTGAAGCTTTCTTT. Its protein is CASGRGNTEAFF.

The chain carries TRBV20-1 and TRBJ2-1, with 7 bases identical to TRBD2. This CDR3 has 15 amino acids. Trimming took 0 bases from V and 0 from J; bases not matched to a gene: 2. Germline V gene data show CDR1 as DFQATT and CDR2 as SNEGSKA (reference sequence). CDR3 amino acids: CSAREQRGSYNEQFF. The DNA of the CDR3 is TGCAGTGCTAGAGAGCAGCGGGGCTCCTACAATGAGCAGTTCTTC.

This clonotype was detected once. The chain employs TRBV12-3 or TRBV12-4 and TRBJ1-2; 9 bases match TRBD1. Trimming took 6 bases from V and 5 from J; bases not matched to a gene: 10. The CDR3 is 15 amino acids. The CDR3, as DNA: TGTGCCAGCAGCCTGCTGGGACAGGGTACGTATGGCTACACCTTC. Translating it yields CASSLLGQGTYGYTF.

The chain uses TRBV7-2 and TRBJ2-5; D may be TRBD1 (7 bases). The J call may be in error: the DNA end matches TRBJ2-7 better. The CDR3 is 14 amino acids. Looked up from germline, CDR1 is SGHTA and CDR2 is FQGNSA. Here the CDR3 DNA reads TGTGCCAGCTCCCCTGGGGACAGCGGGTCCGAGCAGTACTTC. Translating it yields CASSPGDSGSEQYF.

V and J are TRBV12-3 or TRBV12-4 and TRBJ2-1; TRBD2 agrees at 8 bases. V shed 5 bases, J shed 3 bases, and the junction held 3 bases outside the gene matches. The CDR3 is 14 residues long. The CDR3 sequence is CASSPSGRYNEQFF. CDR3 nucleotides: TGTGCCAGCAGTCCTAGCGGGCGCTACAATGAGCAGTTCTTC.